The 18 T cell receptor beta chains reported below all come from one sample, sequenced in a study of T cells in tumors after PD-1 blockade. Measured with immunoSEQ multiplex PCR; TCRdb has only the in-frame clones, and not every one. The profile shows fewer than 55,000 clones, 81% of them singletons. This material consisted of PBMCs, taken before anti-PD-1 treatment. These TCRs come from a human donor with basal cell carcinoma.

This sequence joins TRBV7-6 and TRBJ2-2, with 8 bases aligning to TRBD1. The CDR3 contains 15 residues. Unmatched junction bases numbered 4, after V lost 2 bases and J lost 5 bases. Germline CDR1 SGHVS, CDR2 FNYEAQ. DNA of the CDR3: TGTGCCAGCAGCTTACAGGGGGCAGGGACCGGGGAGCTGTTTTTT. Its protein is CASSLQGAGTGELFF.

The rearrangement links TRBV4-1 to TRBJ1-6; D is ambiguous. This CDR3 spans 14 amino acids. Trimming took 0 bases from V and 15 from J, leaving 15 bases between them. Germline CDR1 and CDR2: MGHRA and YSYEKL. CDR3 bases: TGCGCCAGCAGCCAAGATTACGCGGGGTCAGTCCTCCACTTT. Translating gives CASSQDYAGSVLHF.

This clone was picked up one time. The DNA for the CDR3 is TGTGCCAGCAGCGTTCGGGGCCAAGCCGGGGAGCTGTTTTTT. Encoded protein: CASSVRGQAGELFF. The rearrangement uses TRBV9 and TRBJ2-2; D possibly uses TRBD1 or TRBD2 (5 bases each). Trimming removed 2 bases from V and 6 bases from J, with 11 bases in between. Looked up from germline, CDR1 is SGDLS and CDR2 is YYNGEE. The CDR3 covers 14 residues.

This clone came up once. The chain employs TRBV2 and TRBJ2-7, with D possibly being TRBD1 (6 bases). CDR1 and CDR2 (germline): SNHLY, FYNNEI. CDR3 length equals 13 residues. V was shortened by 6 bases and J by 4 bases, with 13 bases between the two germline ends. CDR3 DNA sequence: TGTGCCAGCAGGACACTGCAGGGGTACGAGCAGTACTTC. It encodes CASRTLQGYEQYF.

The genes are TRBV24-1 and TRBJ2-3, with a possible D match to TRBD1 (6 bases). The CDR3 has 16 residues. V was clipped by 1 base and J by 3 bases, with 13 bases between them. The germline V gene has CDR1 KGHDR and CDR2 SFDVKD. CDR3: CATSDFRGIGTDTQYF. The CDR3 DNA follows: TGTGCCACCAGTGATTTTAGGGGGATCGGGACAGATACGCAGTATTTT.

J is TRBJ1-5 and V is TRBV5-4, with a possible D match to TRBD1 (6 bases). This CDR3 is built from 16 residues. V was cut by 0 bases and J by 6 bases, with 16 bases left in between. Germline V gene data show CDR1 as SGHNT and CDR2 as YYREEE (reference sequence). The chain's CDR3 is CASSLDRGGLGQPQHF. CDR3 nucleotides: TGTGCCAGCAGCTTGGACCGAGGGGGTCTGGGTCAGCCCCAGCATTTT.

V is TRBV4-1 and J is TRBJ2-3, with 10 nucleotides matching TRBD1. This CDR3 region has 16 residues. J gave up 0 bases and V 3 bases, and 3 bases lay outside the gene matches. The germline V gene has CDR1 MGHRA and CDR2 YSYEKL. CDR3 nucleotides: TGCGCCAGCAGCCAGACAGGGGGCGGTAGCACAGATACGCAGTATTTT. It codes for CASSQTGGGSTDTQYF.

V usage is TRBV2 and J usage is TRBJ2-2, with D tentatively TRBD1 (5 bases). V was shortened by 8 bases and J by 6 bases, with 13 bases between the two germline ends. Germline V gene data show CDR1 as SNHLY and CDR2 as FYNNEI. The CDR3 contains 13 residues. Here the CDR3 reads CASLGAPPGELFF. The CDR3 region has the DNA TGTGCCAGCCTTGGGGCCCCCCCCGGGGAGCTGTTTTTT.

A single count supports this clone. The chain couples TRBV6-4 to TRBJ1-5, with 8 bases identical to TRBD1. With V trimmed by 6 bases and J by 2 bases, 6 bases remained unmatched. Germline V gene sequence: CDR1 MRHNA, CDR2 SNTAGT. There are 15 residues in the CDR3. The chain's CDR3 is CASSPGQGGNQPQHF. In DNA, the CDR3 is TGTGCCAGCAGCCCTGGACAGGGCGGCAATCAGCCCCAGCATTTT.

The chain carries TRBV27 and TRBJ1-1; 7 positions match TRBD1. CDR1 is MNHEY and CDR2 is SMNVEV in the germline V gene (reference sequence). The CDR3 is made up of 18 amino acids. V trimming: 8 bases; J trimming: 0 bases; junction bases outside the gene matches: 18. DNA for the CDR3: TGTGCCAGCCAAACTTACTTACGGGACAGTACCATGAACACTGAAGCTTTCTTT. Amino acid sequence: CASQTYLRDSTMNTEAFF.

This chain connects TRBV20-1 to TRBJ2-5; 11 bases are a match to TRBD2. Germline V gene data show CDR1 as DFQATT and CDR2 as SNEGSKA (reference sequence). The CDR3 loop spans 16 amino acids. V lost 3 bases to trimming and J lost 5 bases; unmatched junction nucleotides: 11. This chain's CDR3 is CSASKGIAGGLETQYF. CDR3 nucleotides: TGCAGTGCTAGTAAGGGGATAGCGGGGGGGCTGGAGACCCAGTACTTC.

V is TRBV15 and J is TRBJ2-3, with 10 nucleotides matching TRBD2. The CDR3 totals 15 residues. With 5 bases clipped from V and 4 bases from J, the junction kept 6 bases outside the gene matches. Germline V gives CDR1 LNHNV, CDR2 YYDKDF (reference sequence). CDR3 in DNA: TGTGCCACCAGCTTCCAGCGGGGGGGCCCAGATACGCAGTATTTT. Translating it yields CATSFQRGGPDTQYF.

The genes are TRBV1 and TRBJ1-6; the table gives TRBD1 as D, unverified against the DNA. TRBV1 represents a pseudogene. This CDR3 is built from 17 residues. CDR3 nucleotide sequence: TGCACCAGCAGCCAACAGGGGGCGCTTCCTACTAATTCACCCCTCCACTTT. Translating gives CTSSQQGALPTNSPLHF.

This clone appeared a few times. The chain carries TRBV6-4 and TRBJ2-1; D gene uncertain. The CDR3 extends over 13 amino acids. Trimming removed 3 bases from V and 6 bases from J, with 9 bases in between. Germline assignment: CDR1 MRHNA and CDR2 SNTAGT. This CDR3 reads CASSESRGNEQFF. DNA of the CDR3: TGTGCCAGCAGTGAAAGCCGAGGCAATGAGCAGTTCTTC.

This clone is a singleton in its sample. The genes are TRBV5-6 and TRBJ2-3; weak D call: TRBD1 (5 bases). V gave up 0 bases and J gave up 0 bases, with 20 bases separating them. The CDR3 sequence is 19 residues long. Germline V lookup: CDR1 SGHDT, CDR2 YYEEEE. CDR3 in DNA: TGTGCCAGCAGCTTGGGACTGACAGCGTATTTGTCTAGCACAGATACGCAGTATTTT. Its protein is CASSLGLTAYLSSTDTQYF.

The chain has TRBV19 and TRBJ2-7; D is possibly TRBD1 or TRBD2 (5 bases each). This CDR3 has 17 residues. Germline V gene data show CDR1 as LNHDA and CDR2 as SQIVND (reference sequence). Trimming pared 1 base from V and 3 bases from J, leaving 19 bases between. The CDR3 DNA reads TGTGCCAGTAGTATAGTCGCCCGGGGCGCGTCCGGCTACGAGCAGTACTTC. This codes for CASSIVARGASGYEQYF.

CDR3 in amino acids: CASSSLAGVPSTDTQYF. In DNA form, the CDR3 reads TGTGCCAGCAGCTCCCTAGCGGGGGTCCCTAGCACAGATACGCAGTATTTT. The rearrangement links TRBV7-9 to TRBJ2-3; 10 bases agree with TRBD2. Losses at the gene ends were 4 bases for V and 0 bases for J; bases not matched to a gene: 7. CDR1 is SEHNR and CDR2 is FQNEAQ in the germline V gene (reference sequence). The CDR3 runs 17 residues.

This chain's CDR3 is CASSGRYQETQYF. The CDR3 DNA sequence: TGCGCCAGCAGTGGCAGATACCAAGAGACCCAGTACTTC. The rearrangement uses TRBV5-1 and TRBJ2-5; D ambiguous. The V gene's germline CDR1 is SGHRS and CDR2 YFSETQ. The V and J ends lost 5 bases and 0 bases respectively, with 8 bases between them. CDR3 size: 13 residues.